The 22 T cell receptor beta chains listed next were all sequenced from one sample in a study of blood T cell repertoires in COVID-19. Method: immunoSEQ multiplex PCR; TCRdb's copy keeps in-frame clones and lacks some. In the table there are fewer than 200,000 clones, less than 80% of which are singletons. The sample was PBMCs or T cells enriched from blood (not recorded which). These receptors came from a woman in her 70s in a cohort exposed to, infected with or recovered from COVID-19 (not recorded which).

CDR3 protein: CASSSTATDQPQHF. The CDR3 DNA sequence: TGTGCCAGCAGCTCGACAGCGACCGATCAGCCCCAGCATTTT. The J gene is TRBJ1-5, the V gene TRBV7-2; tentatively, D is TRBD1 (5 bases). Germline V gene sequence: CDR1 SGHTA, CDR2 FQGNSA. The CDR3 extends over 14 amino acids. Trimming stripped 4 bases from V and 5 bases from J, with 12 bases between.

The V and J genes are TRBV7-3 and TRBJ2-3; 9 nucleotides match TRBD1. The CDR3 covers 17 residues. Germline CDR1 is SGHTA and CDR2 is FQGTGA. After removal of 2 bases from V and 6 bases from J, the junction contained 12 bases not matched to a gene. CDR3 nucleotide sequence: TGTGCCAGCAGCTTAGTGGGACAGGGTCTTGTCGGGGATACGCAGTATTTT. Its translation: CASSLVGQGLVGDTQYF.

The chain is built from TRBV12-3 or TRBV12-4 and TRBJ2-1, with D possibly matching TRBD1 (6 bases). This CDR3 is built from 13 residues. V gave up 6 bases and J gave up 4 bases, with 10 bases separating them. The CDR3 coding sequence is TGTGCCAGCAGACGGACAGAGTACAATGAGCAGTTCTTC. Its translation is CASRRTEYNEQFF.

The rearrangement links TRBV5-1 to TRBJ1-2; TRBD1 might be the D (5 bases). Per the germline V gene, CDR1 is SGHRS and CDR2 is YFSETQ. V was cut by 2 bases and J by 4 bases, with 12 bases left in between. The length of the CDR3 is 14 residues. CDR3 protein: CASSFGGSAYGYTF. Written as DNA, the CDR3 is TGCGCCAGCAGCTTTGGGGGGAGCGCCTATGGCTACACCTTC.

The rearrangement uses TRBV3-1 (or the pseudogene TRBV3-2) and TRBJ2-1; the match to TRBD2 covers 11 bases. Per the germline V gene, CDR1 is LGHDT and CDR2 is YNNKEL (reference sequence). The V segment lost 5 bases and the J segment 4 bases; nucleotides outside the gene matches: 1. The CDR3 consists of 14 residues. The CDR3 DNA sequence: TGTGCCAGCAGCAGACTAGCGGGATACAATGAGCAGTTCTTC. This translates into CASSRLAGYNEQFF.

The chain is built from TRBV15 and TRBJ2-7; 7 bases fit TRBD1. CDR3 size: 14 residues. Germline CDR1 is LNHNV and CDR2 is YYDKDF (reference sequence). Trimming removed 3 bases from V and 6 bases from J; junction bases left unmatched: 8. CDR3 loop: CATSSRDRAGEQYF. CDR3 bases: TGTGCCACCAGCAGCCGAGACAGGGCTGGCGAGCAGTACTTC.

This clone turned up a few times. The rearrangement links TRBV10-3 to TRBJ2-1, with 8 bases fitting TRBD1. V dropped 11 bases and J dropped 6; count of bases not matched to a gene: 9. The CDR3 has 13 amino acids. Germline V gives CDR1 ENHRY, CDR2 SYGVKD. CDR3 coding DNA: TGTGCCCTCGGGGGCGACAGGGGCAATGAGCAGTTCTTC. Translated, it gives CALGGDRGNEQFF.

This sequence joins TRBV18 and TRBJ1-6, with 7 bases lining up with TRBD1. The V gene end was trimmed by 2 bases and the J gene end by 7 bases; junction bases not matched to a gene: 8. CDR3 length equals 16 residues. Germline V gene sequence: CDR1 KGHSH, CDR2 LQKENI. The CDR3 loop is CASSPTQQGLNSPLHF. The CDR3 DNA reads as TGTGCCAGCTCACCAACGCAACAGGGGTTAAATTCACCCCTCCACTTT.

V gene TRBV6-5 combines with J gene TRBJ1-5; TRBD1 might be the D (5 bases). There are 14 residues in the CDR3. CDR1 and CDR2 (germline): MNHEY, SVGAGI. Trimming took off 6 bases at V and 3 bases at J, with 12 bases between the two ends. The CDR3 loop reads CASRGGALNQPQHF. In DNA, the CDR3 is TGTGCCAGCAGGGGAGGGGCTCTCAATCAGCCCCAGCATTTT.

This clone showed up just a few times. The rearrangement joins TRBV6-2 or TRBV6-3 to TRBJ2-1; 7 positions agree with TRBD1. Germline loops: CDR1 MNHEY, CDR2 SVGEGT. This CDR3 has 17 amino acids. Losses at the gene ends were 2 bases for V and 4 bases for J; bases not matched to a gene: 11. The CDR3: CASSYEQGLYGYNEQFF. The CDR3 bases are TGTGCCAGCAGTTACGAACAGGGGCTCTATGGGTACAATGAGCAGTTCTTC.

V is TRBV7-9 and J is TRBJ2-3; TRBD2 matches at 8 bases. The length of the CDR3 is 18 residues. Trimming removed 1 base from V and 2 bases from J; junction bases left unmatched: 11. Germline V gene lookup returns CDR1 SEHNR and CDR2 FQNEAQ (reference sequence). CDR3 DNA sequence: TGTGCCAGCAGCTTAGGTTCGGCGGGAGGATTTGTCACAGATACGCAGTATTTT. Its protein is CASSLGSAGGFVTDTQYF.

This chain connects TRBV7-9 to TRBJ2-1, with 7 bases that match TRBD1. The CDR3 totals 13 residues. CDR1 SEHNR and CDR2 FQNEAQ come from the germline V gene (reference sequence). The junction had 7 bases not matched to a gene; V was cut back by 5 bases and J by 9 bases. The CDR3 coding sequence is TGTGCCAGCAGCCGCAGACAGGGTGGTGAGCAGTTCTTC. This translates into CASSRRQGGEQFF. The full variable domain, completed using reference TRBV7-9 and TRBJ2-1, is DTGVSQNPRHKITKRGQNVTFRCDPISEHNRLYWYRQTLGQGPEFLTYFQNEAQLEKSRLLSDRFSAERPKGSFSTLEIQRTEQGDSAMYLCASSRRQGGEQFFGPGTRLTVL.

V usage is TRBV4-3 and J usage is TRBJ2-1, with TRBD2 identical over 9 bases. Germline loops: CDR1 LGHNA, CDR2 YSLEER. Unmatched junction bases numbered 4, after V lost 3 bases and J lost 4 bases. The length of the CDR3 is 15 residues. The CDR3 loop is CASSHLAGTYNEQFF. CDR3 coding DNA: TGCGCCAGCAGCCACCTAGCGGGGACATACAATGAGCAGTTCTTC.

The sample holds a few counts of this clone. This sequence joins TRBV10-3 and TRBJ2-3, with 10 nucleotides matching TRBD2. The CDR3 is 16 residues long. Germline CDR1 ENHRY, CDR2 SYGVKD. J lost 1 base, V lost 4 bases, and 5 bases had no gene match. CDR3 residues: CAISGLAGVGTDTQYF. The CDR3 DNA is TGTGCCATCAGTGGGCTAGCGGGAGTGGGCACAGATACGCAGTATTTT.

A single count supports this clone. The chain uses TRBV5-4 and TRBJ2-7, with 8 bases identical to TRBD2. After removal of 4 bases from V and 0 bases from J, the junction contained 9 bases not matched to a gene. The germline CDR1 and CDR2 sequences are SGHNT and YYREEE (reference sequence). This CDR3 comprises 16 residues. This chain's CDR3 is CASSPGGQVPSYEQYF. In DNA, the CDR3 is TGTGCCAGCAGCCCGGGGGGGCAGGTCCCCTCCTACGAGCAGTACTTC.

The V and J genes are TRBV19 and TRBJ1-3, with D unclear. V dropped 0 bases and J dropped 11 bases, with 8 bases sitting between them. The length of the CDR3 is 12 residues. Germline V gives CDR1 LNHDA, CDR2 SQIVND (reference sequence). The CDR3 here is CASSIDRGPIYF. In DNA form, the CDR3 reads TGTGCCAGTAGTATAGATCGAGGGCCCATATATTTT.

V usage is TRBV10-3 and J usage is TRBJ1-5, with 7 bases lining up with TRBD1. V lost 4 bases and J lost 5; bases outside the gene matches: 2. The CDR3 extends over 13 amino acids. Per germline, CDR1 ENHRY and CDR2 SYGVKD. CDR3 sequence (DNA): TGTGCCATCAGTGGACAGGGCCATCAGCCCCAGCATTTT. It yields the protein CAISGQGHQPQHF.

The V call is TRBV7-9, the J call TRBJ2-3, with 7 positions matching TRBD2. The CDR3 loop spans 15 amino acids. J lost 0 bases, V lost 1 base, and 1 base had no gene match. Germline V gene lookup returns CDR1 SEHNR and CDR2 FQNEAQ (reference sequence). Written as DNA, the CDR3 is TGTGCCAGCAGCTTAGGTAGCGGGAGCACAGATACGCAGTATTTT. It is translated as CASSLGSGSTDTQYF. Full variable domain (remainder filled in from reference TRBV7-9 and TRBJ2-3): DTGVSQNPRHKITKRGQNVTFRCDPISEHNRLYWYRQTLGQGPEFLTYFQNEAQLEKSRLLSDRFSAERPKGSFSTLEIQRTEQGDSAMYLCASSLGSGSTDTQYFGPGTRLTVL.

CDR3 sequence reads: CSAQDRGTNEKLFF. CDR3 nucleotides: TGCAGCGCTCAGGACAGGGGAACTAATGAAAAACTGTTTTTT. The chain couples TRBV29-1 to TRBJ1-4, with TRBD1 matching over 9 bases. The CDR3 is 14 amino acids. Unmatched junction bases numbered 4, after V lost 7 bases and J lost 1 base. Germline-derived CDR1 and CDR2 are SQVTM and ANQGSEA.

The chain couples TRBV19 to TRBJ1-3, with unresolved D. Trimming left V 3 bases short and J 5 bases short, with 8 bases between. Germline assignment: CDR1 LNHDA and CDR2 SQIVND (reference sequence). CDR3 length equals 13 residues. CDR3 protein: CASSIPTRNTIYF. Written as DNA, the CDR3 is TGTGCCAGTAGTATTCCGACACGAAACACCATATATTTT.

In DNA, the CDR3 is TGTGCCAGCAGTTACCTCGGGAATGAGCAGTTCTTC. It codes for CASSYLGNEQFF. This chain joins TRBV6-5 and TRBJ2-1; the D is unclear. V shed 2 bases and J shed 7 bases, with 6 bases lying between them. Germline V lookup: CDR1 MNHEY, CDR2 SVGAGI. This CDR3 is 12 amino acids long.

This clone showed up just once. V is TRBV6-5 and J is TRBJ1-5; D not resolved. CDR3 length equals 15 residues. V was clipped by 6 bases and J by 0 bases, with 12 bases between them. The germline V gene has CDR1 MNHEY and CDR2 SVGAGI. The CDR3: CASRATGFSNQPQHF. The DNA of the CDR3 is TGTGCCAGCAGGGCCACGGGATTTAGCAATCAGCCCCAGCATTTT.